What follows is one T cell receptor beta chain and its context. This entry is derived from a study of radiotherapy plus CTLA-4 blockade in lung cancer. CDR1 is LNHNV and CDR2 is YYDKDF in the germline V gene (reference sequence). The ends lost 2 bases at V and 0 bases at J; junction bases unmatched: 4. The CDR3 runs to 16 residues. The data were produced by immunoSEQ multiplex PCR, yet TCRdb's version contains in-frame clones alone and is incomplete. The table includes 89,000 or so clones, around four fifths detected once. The genes are TRBV15 and TRBJ1-3; 7 bases fit TRBD1. The material was peripheral blood, obtained from a patient treated with radiotherapy plus ipilimumab. The sequence was obtained from a human donor with non-small cell lung cancer who had a partial response to radiotherapy plus ipilimumab. CDR3 sequence reads: CATSRWGQISGNTIYF. CDR3 nucleotides: TGTGCCACCAGCAGATGGGGACAGATCTCTGGAAACACCATATATTTT.